The present TCR beta chain was sequenced within a study of monozygotic twins with cystic fibrosis. Turning to the study itself: Library input was about 3 micrograms of fragmented DNA, with approximately 16 PCR cycles.

Assay: immunoSEQ multiplex PCR; the TCRdb copy retains only in-frame clones and omits some. This repertoire shows around 9,500 clones, around 98% found once; its top ten account for approximately 0.24%. Study-level points and caveats: Clonality was generally low (median roughly 0.009), higher in the most severe patients. V usage most resembled the co-twin in 13 of 16 pairs.

J was trimmed by 4 bases and V by 3 bases; bases with no gene match: 9. The germline gives CDR1 SQVTM, CDR2 ANQGSEA. The CDR3 is 14 amino acids. Note on this clone: Its cognate antigen is unknown.

The source is a girl aged 2-15 years with cystic fibrosis. The chain combines TRBV29-1 with TRBJ2-7, with 7 bases lining up with TRBD1. Sequencing was performed on blood. As DNA, the CDR3 is TGCAGCGTTGATGCCCCCGGGACAGCATACGAGCAGTACTTC. This codes for CSVDAPGTAYEQYF.